This TCR beta chain was profiled in a study of cytomegalovirus exposure and HLA in healthy donors. Notes on the study in general: Specific recognition of CMV antigens was confirmed in vitro for a few chains (all CMV-associated). Rare TCR sequences predominated, though certain public TCRs were found in many donors.

With 0 bases removed from V and 4 bases from J, the gap between germline ends came to 17 bases. The CDR3 runs 17 residues. CDR1 and CDR2 (germline): SGDLS, YYNGEE. The data were produced by immunoSEQ multiplex PCR, yet TCRdb's version contains in-frame clones alone and is incomplete. This sample has fewer than 250,000 clones, with about nine tenths found just once. Concerning this clone: The antigen is not known.

Sequencing was carried out using PBMCs. The clonotype was recovered from a woman under 30 in good health and CMV-seropositive. The genes are TRBV9 and TRBJ2-1; D perhaps matches TRBD2 (6 bases). CDR3 in DNA: TGTGCCAGCAGCGTAGGTCGGGGGATGGACCAATACAATGAGCAGTTCTTC. It specifies CASSVGRGMDQYNEQFF.